One T cell receptor (beta chain) is described in this entry. The CDR3 extends over 16 amino acids. Germline V gene data show CDR1 as LNHDA and CDR2 as SQIVND (reference sequence). V lost 5 bases, J lost 7 bases, and 23 bases lay in between. The sample belongs to a study of blood T cell repertoires in COVID-19. Study as a whole: T cells, B-cell-depleted T cells, or PBMCs supplied cDNA or gDNA.

TCRdb keeps only in-frame clones here, not all; method: immunoSEQ multiplex PCR. This sample has around 210,000 clones; less than 85% occur once, and the top ten carry roughly 7%. The chain is built from TRBV19 and TRBJ2-5, with D possibly matching TRBD2 (6 bases). The sequenced sample was peripheral blood. The TCR sequence derives from a woman aged 80 or over with COVID-19, enrolled during active disease. CDR3 loop: CASSSPGLANGGTQYF. The CDR3 coding sequence is TGTGCCAGTAGTTCCCCAGGGCTAGCGAACGGAGGGACCCAGTACTTC.